This TCR beta chain derives from a study of T cell responses to AZD1222 COVID-19 vaccine. The V end was cut by 5 bases, the J end by 1 base, with 18 bases between. The CDR3 extends over 17 amino acids. CDR1 SGHAT and CDR2 FQNNGV come from the germline V gene. As concerns this clone: What it binds is not known.

Using immunoSEQ multiplex PCR, the repertoire was profiled, and TCRdb retains in-frame clones only, with some absent. The data show around 200,000 clones, 80% to 90% seen once. Points from the study as a whole: A mostly white British donor set with more females was recruited, and clonal diversity was possibly underestimated.

The sequence was collected from an adult in good health. The specimen was peripheral blood, collected on day 0 of AZD1222 vaccination. This sequence joins TRBV11-2 and TRBJ2-4, with TRBD2 as a possible D gene (6 bases). This CDR3 is CASSPNSGLLAKNIQYF. Here the CDR3 DNA reads TGTGCCAGCAGCCCGAACTCGGGACTCCTGGCCAAAAACATTCAGTACTTC. The whole variable domain, filled in from reference TRBV11-2 and TRBJ2-4, reads EAGVAQSPRYKIIEKRQSVAFWCNPISGHATLYWYQQILGQGPKLLIQFQNNGVVDDSQLPKDRFSAERLKGVDSTLKIQPAKLEDSAVYLCASSPNSGLLAKNIQYFGAGTRLSVL.